The 31 T cell receptor beta chains below come from one sample, sequenced in a study of T cell responses to AZD1222 COVID-19 vaccine. Produced via immunoSEQ multiplex PCR; TCRdb's table is partial and in-frame only. The sample has about 80,000 clones, 80% to 90% seen once; the top ten hold approximately 3.6%. The material was peripheral blood, obtained 28 days after the second AZD1222 dose. These TCRs come from an adult who received the AZD1222 COVID-19 vaccine.

This chain joins TRBV3-1 (or the pseudogene TRBV3-2) and TRBJ1-1; 7 nucleotides agree with TRBD1. The CDR3 has 15 residues. J lost 5 bases, V lost 3 bases, and 9 bases had no gene match. CDR1 is LGHDT, CDR2 YNNKEL, per germline (reference sequence). In DNA, the CDR3 is TGTGCCAGCAGCCACAGCGGGAGCAGGGGGACTGAAGCTTTCTTT. Its protein product is CASSHSGSRGTEAFF.

CDR3 protein: CASSADGSYNEQFF. The DNA of the CDR3 is TGTGCCAGCAGCGCGGACGGCTCCTACAATGAGCAGTTCTTC. This sequence joins TRBV11-2 and TRBJ2-1; D unclear. The CDR3 spans 14 residues. The V end lost 5 bases, the J end lost 0 bases, and 8 bases lay between the germline ends. The germline CDR1 and CDR2 sequences are SGHAT and FQNNGV.

The rearrangement uses TRBV28 and TRBJ1-2, with D possibly matching TRBD1 (5 bases). V lost 5 bases and J 3 bases, leaving 13 bases between the germline ends. This CDR3 spans 14 amino acids. Germline CDR1 is MDHEN and CDR2 is SYDVKM. The CDR3 coding sequence is TGTGCCAGCAGTCTCTCGGGGCCACACTATGGCTACACCTTC. Its translation: CASSLSGPHYGYTF.

V usage is TRBV9 and J usage is TRBJ1-2, with 8 bases lining up with TRBD1. Looked up from germline, CDR1 is SGDLS and CDR2 is YYNGEE. The CDR3 is 13 amino acids. The V and J ends lost 3 bases and 6 bases, in that order; junction bases with no gene match: 4. The CDR3, as DNA: TGTGCCAGCAGCGCCTTACAGGGGGATGGCTACACCTTC. Encoded protein: CASSALQGDGYTF.

The gene calls are TRBV19 and TRBJ1-1; 7 bases map to TRBD1. CDR1 and CDR2 (germline): LNHDA, SQIVND (reference sequence). The V segment lost 4 bases and the J segment 3 bases; nucleotides outside the gene matches: 17. The CDR3 runs 18 residues. CDR3 sequence: CASSREGGLTGSDTEAFF. The DNA for the CDR3 is TGTGCCAGTAGTAGAGAGGGGGGCTTGACAGGGTCGGACACTGAAGCTTTCTTT.

The J gene is TRBJ1-2, the V gene TRBV30; 7 bases map to TRBD1. Losses at the gene ends were 0 bases for V and 0 bases for J; bases not matched to a gene: 10. CDR1 is GTSNPN, CDR2 SVGIG, per germline (reference sequence). This CDR3 is 17 amino acids long. The CDR3 sequence: CAWSVWGQKITNYGYTF. The CDR3 nucleotides read TGTGCCTGGAGTGTATGGGGACAGAAAATAACTAACTATGGCTACACCTTC. The entire variable domain, with the rest obtained from reference TRBV30 and TRBJ1-2, is as follows: SQTIHQWPATLVQPVGSPLSLECTVEGTSNPNLYWYRQAAGRGLQLLFYSVGIGQISSEVPQNLSASRPQDRQFILSSKKLLLSDSGFYLCAWSVWGQKITNYGYTFGSGTRLTVV.

The rearrangement uses TRBV7-2 and TRBJ1-3; D is ambiguous. Germline V gene lookup returns CDR1 SGHTA and CDR2 FQGNSA. The germline V and J ends were trimmed by 3 bases and 7 bases, with 19 bases remaining between them. The CDR3 has 16 amino acids. As DNA, the CDR3 is TGTGCCAGCAGCTTGGGTTCCACGGCCCTCGGGAACACCATATATTTT. This sequence encodes CASSLGSTALGNTIYF.

V gene TRBV7-8 combines with J gene TRBJ1-1; D ambiguous. The V end lost 5 bases, the J end lost 7 bases, and 14 bases lay between the germline ends. Germline V gene sequence: CDR1 SGHVS, CDR2 FQNEAQ. This CDR3 is 13 amino acids long. CDR3 sequence reads: CASSRRTAYEAFF. CDR3 bases: TGTGCCAGCAGCCGGAGGACGGCTTATGAAGCTTTCTTT.

The chain is built from TRBV30 and TRBJ1-2, with 7 bases lining up with TRBD1. Germline CDR1 and CDR2: GTSNPN and SVGIG (reference sequence). The ends lost 0 bases at V and 8 bases at J; junction bases unmatched: 3. There are 12 residues in the CDR3. The CDR3 sequence is CAWSVLDRGYTF. CDR3 sequence (DNA): TGTGCCTGGAGTGTACTGGACAGGGGCTACACCTTC.

This chain links TRBV9 with TRBJ1-1; D gene unclear. V lost 1 base, J lost 0 bases, and 10 bases lay in between. The CDR3 is 15 amino acids. Germline V gene data show CDR1 as SGDLS and CDR2 as YYNGEE. The CDR3 loop is CASSVPEGMNTEAFF. The CDR3 nucleotides read TGTGCCAGCAGCGTACCCGAGGGTATGAACACTGAAGCTTTCTTT.

The V gene is TRBV3-1 (or the pseudogene TRBV3-2), the J gene TRBJ2-5, with TRBD2 matching 15 bases. The trim removed 1 base at V and 5 bases at J, leaving 11 bases unmatched. Germline V gene data show CDR1 as LGHDT and CDR2 as YNNKEL (reference sequence). This CDR3 is built from 19 residues. The CDR3 nucleotides read TGTGCCAGCAGCCAAGGTGGTCCGGGACTAGCGGGAGGACGTGAGACCCAGTACTTC. Protein product: CASSQGGPGLAGGRETQYF.

V and J are TRBV4-3 and TRBJ2-1; D remains ambiguous. This CDR3 region has 16 residues. V gave up 1 base and J gave up 0 bases, with 10 bases separating them. The germline V gene encodes CDR1 LGHNA and CDR2 YSLEER. The CDR3 DNA follows: TGCGCCAGCAGCCAAGTGGGCCGGAACTCCTACAATGAGCAGTTCTTC. This sequence encodes CASSQVGRNSYNEQFF.

This clone was detected only once. This rearrangement joins TRBV10-1 to TRBJ2-7; 9 nucleotides align to TRBD2. The ends lost 7 bases at V and 2 bases at J; junction bases unmatched: 6. Germline V lookup: CDR1 WNHNN, CDR2 SYGVQD (reference sequence). The CDR3 is 14 residues long. As DNA, the CDR3 is TGCGCCAGCATTCCGACTAGCGGTCCCTACGAGCAGTACTTC. Residues: CASIPTSGPYEQYF.

The chain links TRBV24-1 to TRBJ1-2, with D unresolved. The length of the CDR3 is 14 residues. V dropped 1 base and J dropped 4 bases, with 9 bases sitting between them. The V gene's germline CDR1 is KGHDR and CDR2 SFDVKD. Written as DNA, the CDR3 is TGTGCCACCAGTGATTTTCGGCAAAGCTATGGCTACACCTTC. Translating it yields CATSDFRQSYGYTF.

V usage is TRBV7-2 and J usage is TRBJ2-3; 10 positions agree with TRBD1. The CDR3 has 16 residues. Trimming at V came to 5 bases and at J to 4 bases, leaving 9 bases not matched to a gene. The germline V gene has CDR1 SGHTA and CDR2 FQGNSA. In nucleotides, the CDR3 is TGTGCCAGCAGCACCCGACCGGGACAGGGGTCAGATACGCAGTATTTT. This encodes CASSTRPGQGSDTQYF.

CDR3 bases: TGTGCCAGCAGTGAATTTCACGGATCCACAGCTTTCTTT. Protein product: CASSEFHGSTAFF. The chain links TRBV25-1 to TRBJ1-1; D remains ambiguous. The CDR3 is 13 amino acids. Germline CDR1 and CDR2: MGHDK and SYGVNS. Trimming took off 1 base at V and 10 bases at J, with 13 bases between the two ends.

For the CDR3, the DNA is TGTGCCTGTAAGCGGGGGGCTGGCAATGAGCAGTTCTTC. It specifies CACKRGAGNEQFF. V usage is TRBV30 and J usage is TRBJ2-1; TRBD2 aligns across 9 bases. Per the germline V gene, CDR1 is GTSNPN and CDR2 is SVGIG (reference sequence). V shed 6 bases and J 6 bases; nucleotides not matched to a gene: 6. This CDR3 comprises 13 residues.

This clone was recorded only once. This chain connects TRBV11-3 to TRBJ2-2; 11 nucleotides agree with TRBD1. In germline, CDR1 is SGHNT, CDR2 YENEEA. The CDR3 loop spans 15 amino acids. V was pared by 5 bases and J by 4 bases, with 3 bases of the junction left unmatched. CDR3 bases: TGTGCCAGCAGCCCCGGGACAGGGGGCACCGGGGAGCTGTTTTTT. Translation: CASSPGTGGTGELFF.

Only one count was recorded for this clone. This chain joins TRBV27 and TRBJ1-5; D is ambiguous. The CDR3 totals 12 residues. V was pared by 7 bases and J by 6 bases, with 10 bases between. CDR1 is MNHEY, CDR2 SMNVEV, per germline (reference sequence). The CDR3 DNA reads as TGTGCCAGCAAGGATCGGGGTCAGCCCCAGCATTTT. Translated, it gives CASKDRGQPQHF.

This clone came up once. The chain uses TRBV5-8 and TRBJ1-3; D remains ambiguous. In germline, CDR1 is SGHTS, CDR2 YDEGEE. The CDR3 runs to 17 residues. V shed 4 bases and J shed 0 bases, with 17 bases lying between them. CDR3 loop: CASSRYSRSASGNTIYF. The CDR3 DNA follows: TGTGCCAGCAGCCGGTACTCCCGATCGGCCTCTGGAAACACCATATATTTT.

This rearrangement joins TRBV5-1 to TRBJ2-5; 11 positions agree with TRBD2. This CDR3 has 16 residues. V lost 2 bases to trimming and J lost 3 bases; unmatched junction nucleotides: 6. The germline V gene has CDR1 SGHRS and CDR2 YFSETQ. DNA of the CDR3: TGCGCCAGCAGCTTACTACTAGCGGGGGTGAAAGAGACCCAGTACTTC. It translates to CASSLLLAGVKETQYF.

The V and J genes are TRBV7-3 and TRBJ2-1; tentatively, D is TRBD2 (5 bases). The germline V and J ends were trimmed by 4 bases and 7 bases, with 17 bases remaining between them. The germline CDR1 and CDR2 sequences are SGHTA and FQGTGA. This CDR3 comprises 15 residues. The CDR3 protein is CASSSLDGSRNEQFF. In DNA form, the CDR3 reads TGTGCCAGCAGCTCACTAGATGGTAGCAGGAATGAGCAGTTCTTC.

The rearrangement joins TRBV29-1 to TRBJ2-1; TRBD1 aligns across 7 bases. V shed 0 bases and J 2 bases; nucleotides not matched to a gene: 7. Germline V gives CDR1 SQVTM, CDR2 ANQGSEA. This CDR3 has 16 residues. CDR3 in amino acids: CSVEDEGRGTYNEQFF. Here the CDR3 DNA reads TGCAGCGTTGAAGATGAGGGCAGGGGGACCTACAATGAGCAGTTCTTC.

This chain uses TRBV11-2 with TRBJ1-2, with 7 bases fitting TRBD1. The CDR3 runs to 14 residues. Germline values: CDR1 SGHAT, CDR2 FQNNGV. V was clipped by 5 bases and J by 8 bases; unmatched bases: 11. This CDR3 is CASSTDRASYGYTF. The CDR3 coding sequence is TGTGCCAGCAGCACCGACAGGGCCTCTTACGGCTACACCTTC.

V and J are TRBV11-1 and TRBJ1-5; possible D gene TRBD1, 5 bases. Trimming removed 5 bases from V and 4 bases from J, with 12 bases in between. Per the germline V gene, CDR1 is SGHAT and CDR2 is FQDESV (reference sequence). The CDR3 runs 14 residues. CDR3 DNA sequence: TGTGCCAGCAGCCCTGACAGATCTAATCAGCCCCAGCATTTT. This gives the protein CASSPDRSNQPQHF.

The J gene is TRBJ1-2, the V gene TRBV18, with D unclear. The CDR3 is made up of 14 amino acids. Germline CDR1 KGHSH, CDR2 LQKENI. The V and J ends lost 5 bases and 6 bases respectively, with 16 bases between them. CDR3 DNA sequence: TGTGCCAGCTCATTACGGAACGGGGTTGATGGCTACACCTTC. Its protein is CASSLRNGVDGYTF.

V is TRBV9 and J is TRBJ2-1, with D uncertain. There are 15 residues in the CDR3. In germline, CDR1 is SGDLS, CDR2 YYNGEE. V was cut by 2 bases and J by 7 bases, with 16 bases left in between. CDR3 sequence reads: CASSVVDGYMNEQFF. CDR3 sequence (DNA): TGTGCCAGCAGCGTCGTCGACGGATACATGAATGAGCAGTTCTTC. The full variable domain, its missing parts supplied by reference TRBV9 and TRBJ2-1, is DSGVTQTPKHLITATGQRVTLRCSPRSGDLSVYWYQQSLDQGLQFLIQYYNGEERAKGNILERFSAQQFPDLHSELNLSSLELGDSALYFCASSVVDGYMNEQFFGPGTRLTVL.

The chain recombines TRBV10-3 with TRBJ1-6; 8 nucleotides agree with TRBD1. CDR3 size: 13 residues. Germline-derived CDR1 and CDR2 are ENHRY and SYGVKD. Losses at the gene ends were 7 bases for V and 5 bases for J; bases not matched to a gene: 1. The CDR3 region is CAITTGDNSPLHF. The DNA for the CDR3 is TGTGCCATCACGACAGGGGATAATTCACCCCTCCACTTT.

The CDR3, as DNA: TGCAGCGTTGAAGACGGGGGGCGGGCTAATGAAAAACTGTTTTTT. This sequence encodes CSVEDGGRANEKLFF. The gene calls are TRBV29-1 and TRBJ1-4, with D perhaps matching TRBD1 (6 bases). Germline V gene lookup returns CDR1 SQVTM and CDR2 ANQGSEA. The V end lost 0 bases, the J end lost 3 bases, and 11 bases lay between the germline ends. This CDR3 comprises 15 residues. Using reference TRBV29-1 and TRBJ1-4 for the parts outside the CDR3, the full variable domain is SAVISQKPSRDICQRGTSLTIQCQVDSQVTMMFWYRQQPGQSLTLIATANQGSEATYESGFVIDKFPISRPNLTFSTLTVSNMSPEDSSIYLCSVEDGGRANEKLFFGSGTQLSVL.

The chain has TRBV5-1 and TRBJ1-6; D might be TRBD1 (6 bases). Germline CDR1 SGHRS, CDR2 YFSETQ. CDR3 length: 16 amino acids. The V and J ends lost 4 bases and 5 bases respectively, with 16 bases between them. DNA for the CDR3: TGCGCCAGCAGCCAGGGGTCTTCGGATAATAATTCACCCCTCCACTTT. It is translated as CASSQGSSDNNSPLHF.

The CDR3 nucleotides read TGCAGTGCTAGTGATCCAGTAGCGGGGGGAATCTACGAGCAGTACTTC. This codes for CSASDPVAGGIYEQYF. This sequence joins TRBV20-1 and TRBJ2-7, with 10 bases identical to TRBD2. This CDR3 has 16 residues. V shed 3 bases, J shed 3 bases, and the junction held 11 bases outside the gene matches. Per germline, CDR1 DFQATT and CDR2 SNEGSKA (reference sequence).